The clone carrying this T cell receptor beta chain was observed many times. Its matching antigen is unknown. TCRalpha and TCRbeta libraries used 5'RACE with constant-segment primers and UMIs. TCRdb re-analysed the 5' RACE reads in MiXCR, keeping a single row per CDR3 protein. The sample has some 120,000 distinct CDR3 sequences; roughly 6% are singletons. These data originate in a study of T-cell memory formation after mild COVID-19. Study in general: Across donors, TCR clusters were largely donor specific.

Study-wide points: Clones contracting day 15 to 85 were balanced CD4/CD8; later expanders leaned CD4+. The finding that pre-infection memory included some responding clones suggested that cross-reactive memory joined.

The receptor was isolated from an adult woman who had mild COVID-19 (a few samples of this study predate the infection). Cell type and time point are not known. The specimen sequenced was PBMCs or a T cell subset sorted from them (not recorded which).

The CDR3: CSVQGNYGYTF. Written as DNA, the CDR3 is TGCAGCGTTCAGGGAAACTATGGCTACACCTTC. The chain combines TRBV29-1 with TRBJ1-2, with D perhaps matching TRBD1 (5 bases). CDR3 length: 11 amino acids. The germline CDR1 and CDR2 sequences are SQVTM and ANQGSEA. V lost 5 bases and J 2 bases, leaving 6 bases between the germline ends.